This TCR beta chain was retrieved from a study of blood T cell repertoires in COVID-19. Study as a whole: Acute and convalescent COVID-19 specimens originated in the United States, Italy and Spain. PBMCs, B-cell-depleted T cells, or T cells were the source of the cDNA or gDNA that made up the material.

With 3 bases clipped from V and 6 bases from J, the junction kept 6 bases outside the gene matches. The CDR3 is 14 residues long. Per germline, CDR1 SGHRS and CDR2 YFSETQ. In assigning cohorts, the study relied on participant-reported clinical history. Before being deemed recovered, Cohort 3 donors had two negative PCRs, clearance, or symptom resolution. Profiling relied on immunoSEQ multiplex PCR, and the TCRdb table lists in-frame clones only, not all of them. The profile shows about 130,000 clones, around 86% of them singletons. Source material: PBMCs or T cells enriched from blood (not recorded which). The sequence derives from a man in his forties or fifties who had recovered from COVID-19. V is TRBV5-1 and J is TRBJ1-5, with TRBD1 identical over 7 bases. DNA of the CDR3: TGCGCCAGCAGCTCGGGACAGCAGGGTCAGCCCCAGCATTTT. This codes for CASSSGQQGQPQHF.